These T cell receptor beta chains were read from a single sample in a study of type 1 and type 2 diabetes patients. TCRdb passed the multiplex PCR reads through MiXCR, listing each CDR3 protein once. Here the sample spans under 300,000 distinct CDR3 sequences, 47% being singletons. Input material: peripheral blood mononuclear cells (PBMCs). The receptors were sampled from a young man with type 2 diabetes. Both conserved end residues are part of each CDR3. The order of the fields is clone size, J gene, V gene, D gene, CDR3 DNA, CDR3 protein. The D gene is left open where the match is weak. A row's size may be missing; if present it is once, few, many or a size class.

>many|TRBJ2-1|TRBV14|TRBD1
TGTGCCAGCAGCCAATCCGGGACAGGGCTTGGAAATGAGCAGTTCTTC
CASSQSGTGLGNEQFF
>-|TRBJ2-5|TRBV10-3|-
TGTGCCATCAGTGAGAGGCAGGAACCTCAAGAGACCCAGTACTTC
CAISERQEPQETQYF
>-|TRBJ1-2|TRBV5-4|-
TGTGCCAGCAGCGACGAGACAGGAAGTAGCTATGGCTACACCTTC
CASSDETGSSYGYTF
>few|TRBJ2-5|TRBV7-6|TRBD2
TGTGCCAGCAGCTTGGGGACTACGTACCAAGAGACCCAGTACTTC
CASSLGTTYQETQYF
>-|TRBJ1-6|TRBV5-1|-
TGCGCCAGCAGCTTGTTGGCAGCTAATTCACCCCTCCACTTT
CASSLLAANSPLHF
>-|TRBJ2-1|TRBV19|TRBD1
TGTGCCAGTAGTATACAGGACAGGGCATTGGAAGAGCAGTTCTTC
CASSIQDRALEEQFF
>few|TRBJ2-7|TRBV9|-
TGTGCCAGCAGCAGAGGAGGGAGCATCGACGAGCAGTACTTC
CASSRGGSIDEQYF
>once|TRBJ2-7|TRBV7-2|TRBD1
TGTGCCAGCAGCTTAGCGGGACAGGCTGCCTACGAGCAGTACTTC
CASSLAGQAAYEQYF
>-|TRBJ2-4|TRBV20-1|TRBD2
TGCAGTGCTAGTTCCGGGACTACCTATAAAAACATTCAGTACTTC
CSASSGTTYKNIQYF
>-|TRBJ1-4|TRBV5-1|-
TGCGCCAGCAGCTTAGACATGCGACCTAATGAAAAACTGTTTTTT
CASSLDMRPNEKLFF
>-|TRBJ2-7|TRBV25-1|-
TGTGCCAGCAGTGAATACGGTTCCTACGAGCAGTACTTC
CASSEYGSYEQYF
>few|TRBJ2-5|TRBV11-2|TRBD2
TGTGCCAGCAGCTTAGATCTCATGGTAGCGGGAGAAGAGACCCAGTACTTC
CASSLDLMVAGEETQYF
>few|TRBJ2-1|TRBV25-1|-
TGTGCCAGCAGTAGCGGACAGCACAATGAGCAGTTCTTC
CASSSGQHNEQFF
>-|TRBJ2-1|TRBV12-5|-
TGTGCTAGTGGTCTAGGTCGTGAGCAGTTCTTC
CASGLGREQFF
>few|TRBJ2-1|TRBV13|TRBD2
TGTGCCAGCAGCCCGGGGAGGGGAGGGCCCCACAATGAGCAGTTCTTC
CASSPGRGGPHNEQFF